Listed below are T cell receptor beta chains from one sample, sequenced in a study of blood T cell repertoires in COVID-19. Sequenced by immunoSEQ multiplex PCR; TCRdb stores in-frame clones only, minus some. The sample shows roughly 230,000 clones, approximately 83% of them seen only once. Sequencing input: peripheral blood. All receptors derive from a man aged 40-49 years with acute or convalescent COVID-19. CDR3s include the opening cysteine and the closing phenylalanine or tryptophan. D genes are given only for firm matches. Clone size is given for some rows only: seen once, a few or many times, or a class if the clone is expanded.

>-|TRBJ1-2|TRBD1|TRBV5-4
CASSLFAGGIRGYTF
TGTGCCAGCAGCTTGTTTGCAGGGGGCATACGGGGCTACACCTTC
>-|TRBJ1-1|TRBD1|TRBV15
CATSREGTATEAFF
TGTGCCACCAGCAGAGAAGGGACAGCTACTGAAGCTTTCTTT
>-|TRBJ1-5|TRBD1|TRBV6-5
CASSRQGYSNQPQHF
TGTGCCAGCAGTCGACAGGGATATAGCAATCAGCCCCAGCATTTT
>few|TRBJ2-1|-|TRBV18
CASSPTSGRYNEQFF
TGTGCCAGCTCACCAACGTCAGGGCGGTACAATGAGCAGTTCTTC
>-|TRBJ1-1|-|TRBV2
CAGLRESTTEAFF
TGTGCCGGCCTTCGGGAAAGCACCACTGAAGCTTTCTTT
>-|TRBJ1-2|TRBD1|TRBV7-2
CASSKDRQGLLVTVYGYTF
TGTGCCAGCAGCAAAGATAGACAGGGCCTTCTAGTCACTGTCTATGGCTACACCTTC
>-|TRBJ2-2|TRBD1|TRBV3-1/TRBV3-2
CASSWGQGNTGELFF
TGTGCCAGCAGCTGGGGACAGGGGAACACCGGGGAGCTGTTTTTT
>-|TRBJ2-6|-|TRBV11-2
CASSSYRSGANVLTF
TGTGCCAGCAGCTCCTACAGGTCTGGGGCCAACGTCCTGACTTTC
>-|TRBJ2-5|-|TRBV7-2
CASSLDASGGGETQYF
TGTGCCAGCAGCTTAGATGCTAGCGGAGGGGGAGAGACCCAGTACTTC
>-|TRBJ2-3|-|TRBV7-6
CASSKQGSNTDTQYF
TGTGCCAGCAGCAAACAGGGCTCGAACACAGATACGCAGTATTTT
>-|TRBJ1-4|TRBD1|TRBV5-4
CASSTYRGPNEKLFF
TGTGCCAGCAGCACCTACAGGGGGCCCAATGAAAAACTGTTTTTT
>-|TRBJ1-4|TRBD1|TRBV30
CAWSEPGQINEKLFF
TGTGCCTGGAGTGAGCCGGGACAGATTAATGAAAAACTGTTTTTT
>-|TRBJ2-2|-|TRBV2
CASSERYQGRVTGELFF
TGTGCCAGCAGTGAACGTTATCAGGGGAGGGTAACCGGGGAGCTGTTTTTT
>-|TRBJ2-1|-|TRBV5-1
CASNLGGGNEQFF
TGCGCCAGCAACCTCGGGGGTGGGAATGAGCAGTTCTTC
>-|TRBJ2-7|TRBD1|TRBV29-1
CSVEAQGAFINRYEQYF
TGCAGCGTTGAAGCGCAGGGGGCGTTTATTAACCGCTACGAGCAGTACTTC
>-|TRBJ1-1|-|TRBV7-9
CASSRGGSNTEAFF
TGTGCCAGCAGCCGCGGGGGCTCCAACACTGAAGCTTTCTTT
>-|TRBJ1-1|TRBD1|TRBV2
CASSETGLGTEAFF
TGTGCCAGCAGCGAGACAGGGTTGGGCACTGAAGCTTTCTTT
>-|TRBJ2-7|TRBD2|TRBV7-2
CASSAGLAGLSPYEQYF
TGTGCCAGCAGCGCCGGACTAGCGGGATTGAGCCCCTACGAGCAGTACTTC
>-|TRBJ2-1|TRBD2|TRBV10-1
CASSSRTSGAYNEQFF
TGCGCCAGCAGTAGCCGGACTAGCGGGGCCTACAATGAGCAGTTCTTC
>-|TRBJ1-1|-|TRBV6-6
CASSNQGLPNTEAFF
TGTGCCAGCAGTAACCAGGGGTTACCCAACACTGAAGCTTTCTTT
>-|TRBJ2-7|TRBD2|TRBV7-2
CASSQGREYEQYF
TGTGCCAGCAGTCAAGGGCGGGAGTACGAGCAGTACTTC
>-|TRBJ1-2|-|TRBV3-1/TRBV3-2
CASSQEGQGRYGYTF
TGTGCCAGCAGCCAAGAAGGGCAGGGGCGCTATGGCTACACCTTC
>-|TRBJ1-4|-|TRBV7-7
CASSLTVPNEKLFF
TGTGCCAGCAGCTTGACAGTACCAAATGAAAAACTGTTTTTT
>-|TRBJ1-6|-|TRBV9
CASSQEDNSPLHF
TGTGCCAGCAGCCAGGAGGATAATTCACCCCTCCACTTT
>few|TRBJ1-3|-|TRBV4-1
CASSQDQGRGSGNTIYF
TGCGCCAGCAGCCAAGATCAGGGCCGAGGTTCTGGAAACACCATATATTTT
>-|TRBJ2-5|-|TRBV3-1/TRBV3-2
CASSQLARPQETQYF
TGTGCCAGCAGCCAACTAGCGAGACCACAAGAGACCCAGTACTTC
>-|TRBJ2-1|TRBD1|TRBV7-7
CASSLGVGAGGGVWFF
TGTGCCAGCAGCTTAGGAGTGGGGGCAGGGGGCGGAGTTTGGTTCTTC
>-|TRBJ1-2|TRBD1|TRBV6-5
CASSRGAGGYTF
TGTGCCAGCAGCAGGGGGGCGGGAGGCTACACCTTC
>-|TRBJ1-6|TRBD1|TRBV6-5
CASSYSNRGNSPLHF
TGTGCCAGCAGTTACTCGAACAGGGGGAATTCACCCCTCCACTTT
>-|TRBJ2-2|TRBD2|TRBV4-2
CASSQGLRLAGANTGELFF
TGTGCCAGCAGCCAAGGCCTGCGGCTAGCGGGAGCGAACACCGGGGAGCTGTTTTTT
>-|TRBJ1-1|-|TRBV27
CAVGQMNTEAFF
TGTGCCGTCGGACAGATGAACACTGAAGCTTTCTTT
>-|TRBJ1-1|-|TRBV7-6
CASSSNWQGRIGRGTEAFF
TGTGCCAGCAGCTCAAATTGGCAGGGAAGAATAGGTCGAGGCACTGAAGCTTTCTTT
>-|TRBJ1-2|-|TRBV29-1
CSAQIGAYGYTF
TGCAGCGCACAAATAGGGGCCTATGGCTACACCTTC
>few|TRBJ1-1|-|TRBV7-2
CASSAMAQNTEAFF
TGTGCCAGCAGCGCCATGGCCCAAAACACTGAAGCTTTCTTT
>-|TRBJ2-2|-|TRBV5-1
CASSLAQTIGELFF
TGCGCCAGCAGCTTGGCCCAGACAATAGGGGAGCTGTTTTTT
>-|TRBJ2-2|-|TRBV5-1
CASSLDARGNTGELFF
TGCGCCAGCAGCTTGGATGCCAGGGGGAACACCGGGGAGCTGTTTTTT
>-|TRBJ1-3|-|TRBV7-8
CASSLLWGSENTIYF
TGTGCCAGCAGCTTACTCTGGGGCTCAGAAAACACCATATATTTT
>-|TRBJ2-5|-|TRBV30
CAWEKGLGYQETQYF
TGTGCCTGGGAAAAGGGACTTGGGTACCAAGAGACCCAGTACTTC
>-|TRBJ1-2|TRBD1|TRBV6-5
CASSYPYAGGYGYTF
TGTGCCAGCAGTTACCCCTACGCAGGGGGCTATGGCTACACCTTC
>-|TRBJ1-1|-|TRBV6-6
CASRLRQEYTEAFF
TGTGCCAGCAGACTAAGACAGGAGTACACTGAAGCTTTCTTT
>-|TRBJ1-1|TRBD1|TRBV6-5
CASSYSGQQNTEAFF
TGTGCCAGCAGTTATTCGGGACAGCAGAACACTGAAGCTTTCTTT
>few|TRBJ1-5|-|TRBV12-3/TRBV12-4
CASNTRGTPQHF
TGTGCCAGCAACACCAGGGGTACGCCCCAGCATTTT
>-|TRBJ2-2|-|TRBV19
CASSIDQPGKAGELFF
TGTGCCAGTAGTATAGATCAGCCAGGGAAGGCCGGGGAGCTGTTTTTT
>-|TRBJ1-5|TRBD1|TRBV18
CASSQGQGVNQPQHF
TGTGCCAGCTCCCAGGGACAGGGGGTTAATCAGCCCCAGCATTTT
>once|TRBJ1-5|-|TRBV2
CASRLGLPQPQHF
TGTGCCAGCAGATTGGGCCTTCCCCAGCCCCAGCATTTT
>-|TRBJ2-7|TRBD2|TRBV5-6
CASSAQTSGYYEQYF
TGTGCCAGCAGCGCTCAAACTAGCGGATACTACGAGCAGTACTTC
>once|TRBJ2-1|TRBD2|TRBV9
CASSSLAGGSGYNEQFF
TGTGCCAGCAGCTCACTAGCGGGAGGGAGTGGGTACAATGAGCAGTTCTTC
>-|TRBJ2-3|TRBD1|TRBV4-2
CASSQEFGQGPDTQYF
TGTGCCAGCAGCCAAGAATTCGGACAGGGGCCAGATACGCAGTATTTT
>-|TRBJ1-5|TRBD1|TRBV7-2
CASSLTGGASNQPQHF
TGTGCCAGCAGCTTAACAGGGGGGGCAAGCAATCAGCCCCAGCATTTT
>few|TRBJ1-2|TRBD1|TRBV19
CASSIKGTGNPRDGYTF
TGTGCCAGTAGTATAAAAGGGACAGGGAACCCTCGTGATGGCTACACCTTC
>-|TRBJ2-2|TRBD2|TRBV9
CASSPRTRKSGELFF
TGTGCCAGCAGCCCCCGGACTAGGAAGTCCGGGGAGCTGTTTTTT
>-|TRBJ2-7|TRBD2|TRBV13
CASRNSGSGPYEQYF
TGTGCCAGCAGAAATAGCGGGAGTGGCCCGTACGAGCAGTACTTC
>-|TRBJ1-1|-|TRBV6-1
CASSDQPQGSTEAFF
TGTGCCAGCAGTGATCAACCACAGGGCAGCACTGAAGCTTTCTTT
>-|TRBJ1-5|-|TRBV21-1
CASSKKGYSNQPQHF
TGTGCCAGCAGCAAAAAGGGGTATAGCAATCAGCCCCAGCATTTT
>-|TRBJ2-7|TRBD2|TRBV6-2/TRBV6-3
CASSSGRTMYEQYF
TGTGCCAGCAGCAGCGGGAGGACCATGTACGAGCAGTACTTC
>-|TRBJ2-5|TRBD2|TRBV5-1
CASSPSGGQETQYF
TGCGCCAGCAGCCCTAGCGGAGGTCAAGAGACCCAGTACTTC
>-|TRBJ1-1|TRBD1|TRBV6-5
CASTLGTPGGTEAFF
TGTGCCAGCACCCTAGGCACCCCAGGGGGCACTGAAGCTTTCTTT
>-|TRBJ2-5|-|TRBV7-9
CASSYSRELETQYF
TGTGCCAGCAGCTACTCCCGGGAGTTAGAGACCCAGTACTTC